The 32 T cell receptor beta chains below all came from one sample that was sequenced in a study of early T cells in non-severe SARS-CoV-2 infection (dated by TCRdb to 2020 to 2023). Receptor amplification or capture employed 5' RACE. Sequencing was performed on a NextSeq 500. The public reads were reprocessed in TCRdb via fastp at Q25 and MiXCR, keeping in-frame beta chains. Rows with a matching CDR3 protein are joined into one entry that keeps the most common DNA and genes. The sample profile shows about 49,000 distinct CDR3 sequences; 4% to 5% of them were found once. Jointly, the top ten make up around 6% of the sample. Input material: whole blood. These receptors all come from an adult who was a healthcare worker with PCR-confirmed SARS-CoV-2 infection or an uninfected control (not recorded which).

This clonotype occurred many times. This CDR3 is CASSLMGTGGAHTDTQYF. In nucleotides, the CDR3 is TGTGCCAGCAGCTTAATGGGGACGGGCGGAGCCCACACAGATACGCAGTATTTT. This rearrangement joins TRBV7-3 to TRBJ2-3; either TRBD1 or TRBD2 may fit D (5 bases each). Germline CDR1 is SGHTA and CDR2 is FQGTGA. The V end was cut by 1 base, the J end by 2 bases, with 19 bases between. The CDR3 is made up of 18 amino acids.

This clonotype was recorded at least ten times. The gene calls are TRBV6-2 or TRBV6-3 and TRBJ2-7; possible D gene TRBD1, 7 bases. Germline values: CDR1 MNHEY, CDR2 SVGEGT. This CDR3 comprises 16 residues. V was pared by 5 bases and J by 5 bases, with 22 bases between. CDR3: CASSVEGARSGDEQYF. The CDR3 DNA is TGTGCCAGCAGTGTGGAGGGGGCCCGTTCAGGAGACGAGCAGTACTTC.

This clonotype was seen many times. The chain joins TRBV13 to TRBJ1-2; TRBD1 matches at 7 bases. Trimming at V came to 1 base and at J to 4 bases, leaving 9 bases not matched to a gene. This CDR3 spans 16 amino acids. The germline CDR1 and CDR2 sequences are PRHDT and FYEKMQ (reference sequence). CDR3 in DNA: TGTGCCAGCAGCTTAGATTTGGGACAGACCCTCTATGGCTACACCTTC. Encoded protein: CASSLDLGQTLYGYTF. The entire variable domain, with the rest obtained from reference TRBV13 and TRBJ1-2, is as follows: AAGVIQSPRHLIKEKRETATLKCYPIPRHDTVYWYQQGPGQDPQFLISFYEKMQSDKGSIPDRFSAQQFSDYHSELNMSSLELGDSALYFCASSLDLGQTLYGYTFGSGTRLTVV.

In its sample, this clonotype was seen many times. The V call is TRBV7-2, the J call TRBJ2-1; no firm D call. In germline, CDR1 is SGHTA, CDR2 FQGNSA. The CDR3 sequence is 12 residues long. Trimming removed 1 base at V and 10 bases at J, with 8 bases between. Here the CDR3 reads CASSLGIREQFF. CDR3 nucleotide sequence: TGTGCCAGCAGCTTAGGAATTCGGGAGCAGTTCTTC.

On this clonotype itself: This may stem from a read error, because a much larger clone lies one nucleotide away. This rearrangement joins TRBV11-2 to TRBJ2-2; tentative D call: TRBD1 (6 bases). V dropped 5 bases and J dropped 3 bases, with 22 bases sitting between them. In germline, CDR1 is SGHAT, CDR2 FQNNGV. The CDR3 sequence is 18 residues long. The CDR3 region is CASSDWGQDMDDTGELFF. The CDR3 nucleotides read TGTGCCAGCAGCGACTGGGGGCAGGACATGGATGACACCGGGGAGCTGTTTTTT.

This clonotype was detected only a few times. The chain's CDR3 is CASSAGTGDTGELFF. Here the CDR3 DNA reads TGTGCCAGCAGCGCGGGGACAGGGGACACCGGGGAGCTGTTTTTT. V usage is TRBV7-7 and J usage is TRBJ2-2; 10 bases fit TRBD1. CDR1 and CDR2 from the germline V gene are SSHAT and FNYEAQ (reference sequence). V was clipped by 5 bases and J by 3 bases; unmatched bases: 3. This CDR3 comprises 15 residues.

The chain carries TRBV7-3 and TRBJ1-1; D is ambiguous. Trimming removed 2 bases from V and 3 bases from J, with 7 bases in between. The germline gives CDR1 SGHTA, CDR2 FQGTGA. This CDR3 spans 13 amino acids. The CDR3 loop is CASSLRQYTEAFF. The CDR3 nucleotides read TGTGCCAGCAGCTTACGGCAGTACACTGAAGCTTTCTTT.

This clonotype was observed at least ten times. The chain is built from TRBV20-1 and TRBJ1-2; D unclear. The CDR3 totals 12 residues. The V and J ends lost 4 bases and 2 bases respectively, with 8 bases between them. Germline V gives CDR1 DFQATT, CDR2 SNEGSKA (reference sequence). This CDR3 reads CSATSLNYGYTF. The CDR3 DNA reads TGCAGTGCTACCTCCCTGAACTATGGCTACACCTTC.

This clonotype was counted at least ten times. CDR3 sequence reads: CASSETGVTEAFF. The CDR3 DNA sequence: TGTGCCAGCAGTGAAACAGGGGTCACTGAAGCTTTCTTT. The V and J genes are TRBV6-1 and TRBJ1-1; 7 positions agree with TRBD1. The CDR3 sequence is 13 residues long. V was pared by 2 bases and J by 4 bases, with 1 base of the junction left unmatched. The germline V gene has CDR1 MNHNS and CDR2 SASEGT.

The V gene is TRBV29-1, the J gene TRBJ1-4; TRBD1 might be the D (6 bases). V was cut by 3 bases and J by 0 bases, with 8 bases left in between. This CDR3 has 14 residues. Germline loops: CDR1 SQVTM, CDR2 ANQGSEA. The CDR3 nucleotides read TGCAGCGTTGAGGGGGCCGCAACTAATGAAAAACTGTTTTTT. Protein product: CSVEGAATNEKLFF.

The sample holds many counts of this clonotype. V is TRBV19 and J is TRBJ1-5; 9 bases are shared with TRBD1. This CDR3 is 14 amino acids long. With 6 bases clipped from V and 7 bases from J, the junction kept 7 bases outside the gene matches. Germline CDR1 reads LNHDA; CDR2 reads SQIVND (reference sequence). CDR3 sequence reads: CASRDTGGGQPQHF. The CDR3 region has the DNA TGTGCCAGTAGGGATACAGGGGGCGGCCAGCCCCAGCATTTT.

The V and J genes are TRBV24-1 and TRBJ2-3; no reliable D call. The CDR3 extends over 13 amino acids. CDR1 is KGHDR, CDR2 SFDVKD, per germline. The germline V and J ends were trimmed by 4 bases and 2 bases, with 6 bases remaining between them. CDR3 sequence (DNA): TGTGCCACCAGTGAATCTGACACAGATACGCAGTATTTT. It translates to CATSESDTDTQYF.

In its sample, this clonotype was seen once. This sequence joins TRBV7-2 and TRBJ1-3; maybe TRBD1 (5 bases). Germline lookup yields CDR1 SGHTA and CDR2 FQGNSA. The CDR3 runs to 15 residues. Trimming removed 4 bases from V and 2 bases from J, with 12 bases in between. This CDR3 is CASSSQGGAGNTIYF. In DNA, the CDR3 is TGTGCCAGCAGCTCGCAAGGAGGGGCTGGAAACACCATATATTTT.

This chain connects TRBV21-1 to TRBJ1-3; TRBD1, as called in the table, went unchecked against the DNA. TRBV21-1 counts as a pseudogene. The CDR3 sequence is 19 residues long. CDR3 coding DNA: TGTGCCAGCAGCACCGCCGGACAGGGCTTTTCCCGCTCTGGAAACACCATATATTTT. Its protein product is CASSTAGQGFSRSGNTIYF.

This clonotype was counted many times. The CDR3 loop is CASSPTRLRDTQYF. For the CDR3, the DNA is TGTGCCAGCAGTCCGACGCGCCTTAGGGATACGCAGTATTTT. This chain uses TRBV6-5 with TRBJ2-3; D unresolved. Trimming took 5 bases from V and 6 from J, leaving 15 bases between them. The germline V gene has CDR1 MNHEY and CDR2 SVGAGI. This CDR3 region has 14 residues.

At least ten counts were recorded for this clonotype. This chain links TRBV29-1 with TRBJ2-4; 9 positions agree with TRBD1. The V segment lost 7 bases and the J segment 9 bases; nucleotides outside the gene matches: 10. The CDR3 is 13 residues long. The germline V gene encodes CDR1 SQVTM and CDR2 ANQGSEA. The CDR3 sequence: CSARTQGASIQYF. CDR3 DNA: TGCAGCGCCCGAACACAGGGGGCGAGCATTCAGTACTTC.

This clonotype was detected ten times or more. The genes are TRBV20-1 and TRBJ1-4; D is possibly TRBD1 (6 bases). Germline assignment: CDR1 DFQATT and CDR2 SNEGSKA (reference sequence). The CDR3 has 16 residues. The V end was cut by 0 bases, the J end by 8 bases, with 19 bases between. Here the CDR3 reads CSARDQVTGWDEKLFF. CDR3 nucleotides: TGCAGTGCTAGAGATCAGGTGACAGGATGGGACGAAAAACTGTTTTTT.

V is TRBV11-2 and J is TRBJ1-1; D unclear. Germline CDR1 and CDR2: SGHAT and FQNNGV. The CDR3 extends over 16 amino acids. The V end lost 5 bases, the J end lost 0 bases, and 16 bases lay between the germline ends. CDR3 DNA sequence: TGTGCCAGCAGCGACCAATCAGGCACCATGAACACTGAAGCTTTCTTT. This gives the protein CASSDQSGTMNTEAFF.

The chain has TRBV7-2 and TRBJ2-4, with TRBD1 as a possible D gene (5 bases). Trimming shortened V by 5 bases and J by 6 bases, and 11 bases separated the two germline ends. CDR3 length equals 13 residues. Looked up from germline, CDR1 is SGHTA and CDR2 is FQGNSA. The CDR3 coding sequence is TGTGCCAGCAGCCCGAGACAGAGAAACATTCAGTACTTC. Its protein product is CASSPRQRNIQYF.

This clonotype was detected many times. V usage is TRBV19 and J usage is TRBJ2-3; 11 bases agree with TRBD2. Losses at the gene ends were 5 bases for V and 2 bases for J; bases not matched to a gene: 3. CDR3 length: 15 residues. Germline V gene lookup returns CDR1 LNHDA and CDR2 SQIVND (reference sequence). The CDR3 protein is CASSPSGGYTDTQYF. For the CDR3, the DNA is TGTGCCAGTAGTCCTAGCGGGGGGTACACAGATACGCAGTATTTT.

The chain joins TRBV20-1 to TRBJ1-1; TRBD1 is a possible D gene (5 bases). The V end was cut by 6 bases, the J end by 2 bases, with 16 bases between. The CDR3 has 14 residues. Germline V gene sequence: CDR1 DFQATT, CDR2 SNEGSKA (reference sequence). In DNA, the CDR3 is TGCAGTGCCTCTTGGGAGGGGCGAAACACTGAAGCTTTCTTT. The encoded protein is CSASWEGRNTEAFF.

J is TRBJ1-2 and V is TRBV7-2; the D is unclear. CDR1 is SGHTA and CDR2 is FQGNSA in the germline V gene. CDR3 length equals 14 residues. V lost 1 base, J lost 2 bases, and 8 bases lay in between. The CDR3 DNA follows: TGTGCCAGCAGCTTAGTCGGCAGGAACTATGGCTACACCTTC. As protein: CASSLVGRNYGYTF.

This clonotype has ten or more counts. The chain carries TRBV24-1 and TRBJ1-5; maybe TRBD1 (6 bases). The CDR3 totals 15 residues. Per the germline V gene, CDR1 is KGHDR and CDR2 is SFDVKD. Trimming took off 5 bases at V and 2 bases at J, with 12 bases between the two ends. The CDR3: CATSAGQKGNQPQHF. CDR3 bases: TGTGCCACCAGTGCTGGACAGAAGGGCAATCAGCCCCAGCATTTT.

This clonotype has a count of ten or more. This chain's CDR3 is CSSGTSADTQYF. The CDR3 nucleotides read TGCAGTTCCGGGACTAGCGCAGATACGCAGTATTTT. The rearrangement links TRBV20-1 to TRBJ2-3; 10 bases line up with TRBD2. The germline V gene has CDR1 DFQATT and CDR2 SNEGSKA (reference sequence). V dropped 8 bases and J dropped 4; count of bases not matched to a gene: 3. The CDR3 totals 12 residues.

Ten or more counts support this clonotype. The rearrangement uses TRBV20-1 and TRBJ1-1; D may be TRBD1 (5 bases). With 0 bases removed from V and 1 base from J, the gap between germline ends came to 12 bases. This CDR3 is 15 amino acids long. CDR1 and CDR2 from the germline V gene are DFQATT and SNEGSKA (reference sequence). The CDR3: CSARDPGRTNTEAFF. The CDR3 nucleotides are TGCAGTGCTAGAGACCCGGGACGGACGAACACTGAAGCTTTCTTT.

The V and J genes are TRBV12-3 or TRBV12-4 and TRBJ1-1; the D gene is possibly TRBD1 (6 bases). This CDR3 comprises 15 residues. The V and J ends lost 6 bases and 7 bases respectively, with 21 bases between them. For the CDR3, the DNA is TGTGCCAGCAGCCGAGAAACAGGGATTTCGGGTGAAGCTTTCTTT. It specifies CASSRETGISGEAFF.

In its sample, this clonotype was seen a few times. The chain is built from TRBV19 and TRBJ2-7, with 9 bases lining up with TRBD1. Germline CDR1 reads LNHDA; CDR2 reads SQIVND (reference sequence). The length of the CDR3 is 13 residues. V shed 6 bases and J 5 bases; nucleotides not matched to a gene: 5. The CDR3 coding sequence is TGTGCCAGTAGAGGGACAGGGACAAACGAGCAGTACTTC. Translating gives CASRGTGTNEQYF.

The chain links TRBV6-2 or TRBV6-3 to TRBJ1-6; D gene unclear. CDR1 and CDR2 (germline): MNHEY, SVGEGT. The ends were cut back, 8 bases at V and 10 bases at J, with 15 bases in the middle. This CDR3 spans 13 amino acids. Here the CDR3 DNA reads TGTGCCAGCGATACACCCGAAATGTCACCCCTCCACTTT. Translation: CASDTPEMSPLHF.

V usage is TRBV10-1 and J usage is TRBJ2-3; possibly TRBD1 for D (6 bases). Germline V gene lookup returns CDR1 WNHNN and CDR2 SYGVQD (reference sequence). This CDR3 region has 16 residues. The germline V and J ends were trimmed by 3 bases and 2 bases, with 15 bases remaining between them. The CDR3, as DNA: TGCGCCAGCAGTGAAACACCGGGACAACTCACAGATACGCAGTATTTT. Translation: CASSETPGQLTDTQYF.

This clonotype was counted many times. The rearrangement links TRBV5-1 to TRBJ1-2, with a tentative D call TRBD1 (6 bases). Germline loops: CDR1 SGHRS, CDR2 YFSETQ. Deletions cut 1 base from V and 8 bases from J, with 12 bases between. The CDR3 is 13 residues long. CDR3 coding DNA: TGCGCCAGCAGCTTGACAGGGTCGACGGGCTACACCTTC. Protein product: CASSLTGSTGYTF.

This clonotype was observed many times. The chain links TRBV7-9 to TRBJ2-1; TRBD2 matches 10 bases. Per the germline V gene, CDR1 is SEHNR and CDR2 is FQNEAQ (reference sequence). This CDR3 contains 17 residues. After removal of 1 base from V and 1 base from J, the junction contained 4 bases not matched to a gene. The CDR3: CASSLGLAGPSYNEQFF. The DNA for the CDR3 is TGTGCCAGCAGCTTAGGACTAGCGGGCCCATCCTACAATGAGCAGTTCTTC.

V is TRBV20-1 and J is TRBJ2-2, with 10 bases matching TRBD2. The CDR3 has 16 residues. The V and J ends lost 2 bases and 7 bases, in that order; junction bases with no gene match: 10. Germline V gene lookup returns CDR1 DFQATT and CDR2 SNEGSKA (reference sequence). CDR3 nucleotides: TGCAGTGCTAGATCCGCCCTAGCGGGAGTTGTCGGGGAGCTGTTTTTT. It is translated as CSARSALAGVVGELFF.